This T cell receptor beta chain was identified in a study of blood T cell repertoires in COVID-19. Germline V gene sequence: CDR1 LNHDA, CDR2 SQIVND (reference sequence). The CDR3 has 13 amino acids. J was trimmed by 2 bases and V by 6 bases; bases with no gene match: 2. Here immunoSEQ multiplex PCR was the method, and the copy in TCRdb shows in-frame clones only, minus some. Of about 170,000 clones in the sample, 82% were seen once. The V and J genes are TRBV19 and TRBJ2-7; 9 nucleotides match TRBD2. Sequencing input: peripheral blood. This sequence was found in a woman in her 70s with acute or convalescent COVID-19. CDR3 bases: TGTGCCAGTAGGACTAGCGGTACCTACGAGCAGTACTTC. Translation: CASRTSGTYEQYF.